Shown below are 21 T cell receptor beta chains from a single sample sequenced in a study of T-cell reconstitution after alpha-beta-depleted transplantation in children (dated by TCRdb to the mid-2010s). Library preparation used PCR. Sequencing was carried out with an Illumina HiSeq 2500. To normalize quantification of the TCRbeta repertoire, the TCR libraries were built with molecular barcoding that relied on unique molecular identifiers. The public reads were reprocessed in TCRdb via fastp at Q25 and MiXCR, keeping in-frame beta chains. Entries that share a CDR3 protein sequence are merged under the most common genes and DNA. For this sample there are over 400,000 distinct CDR3 sequences; 12% appear just once. The ten largest clones add up to less than 6.5% of the sample. The sequencing here drew on PBMCs from the stem cell graft donor, taken from the stem cell graft. These receptors came from a human donor who donated a stem cell graft to a child with combined immunodeficiency.

This chain uses TRBV6-1 with TRBJ2-7, with 7 positions matching TRBD1. J was trimmed by 2 bases and V by 3 bases; bases with no gene match: 10. The CDR3 has 16 amino acids. Germline-derived CDR1 and CDR2 are MNHNS and SASEGT. As DNA, the CDR3 is TGTGCCAGCAGTGAGAGGGGGCAGGGGGTAACCTACGAGCAGTACTTC. It codes for CASSERGQGVTYEQYF.

This clonotype was picked up many times. The chain has TRBV29-1 and TRBJ2-3, with TRBD1 matching over 9 bases. The CDR3 totals 14 residues. V was clipped by 6 bases and J by 3 bases; unmatched bases: 7. Looked up from germline, CDR1 is SQVTM and CDR2 is ANQGSEA. CDR3 coding DNA: TGCAGCGTCCTCGGGACAGGGTCAACAGATACGCAGTATTTT. Translated, it gives CSVLGTGSTDTQYF.

The rearrangement joins TRBV20-1 to TRBJ2-7; D perhaps matches TRBD2 (5 bases). The V end was cut by 6 bases, the J end by 3 bases, with 9 bases between. CDR3 length: 11 amino acids. Germline values: CDR1 DFQATT, CDR2 SNEGSKA (reference sequence). This CDR3 is CSAPDFYEQYF. The CDR3 nucleotides read TGCAGTGCACCGGACTTCTACGAGCAGTACTTC.

In its sample, this clonotype was seen many times. This chain links TRBV6-1 with TRBJ2-4; tentatively, D is TRBD1 (7 bases). This CDR3 contains 14 residues. Germline V CDR1 and CDR2: MNHNS, SASEGT. V shed 8 bases and J shed 7 bases, with 18 bases lying between them. CDR3: CASGRTGTVNIQYF. CDR3 in DNA: TGTGCCAGCGGGAGGACCGGGACAGTGAACATTCAGTACTTC.

This clonotype was counted between two and nine times. The CDR3: CAWSVGRGGYEQYF. The CDR3 bases are TGTGCCTGGAGTGTAGGAAGGGGTGGCTACGAGCAGTACTTC. The chain couples TRBV30 to TRBJ2-7; a possible D gene is TRBD1 (5 bases). From germline, CDR1 is GTSNPN and CDR2 SVGIG (reference sequence). This CDR3 is 14 amino acids long. Between the trimmed V and J ends, which lost 0 bases and 3 bases, there was a span of 12 bases. Looking up the rest from reference TRBV30 and TRBJ2-7 gives the full variable domain: SQTIHQWPATLVQPVGSPLSLECTVEGTSNPNLYWYRQAAGRGLQLLFYSVGIGQISSEVPQNLSASRPQDRQFILSSKKLLLSDSGFYLCAWSVGRGGYEQYFGPGTRLTVT.

This clonotype was observed many times. The chain carries TRBV7-6 and TRBJ2-7; 9 bases match TRBD1. CDR1 SGHVS and CDR2 FNYEAQ come from the germline V gene. This CDR3 contains 14 residues. The V and J ends lost 3 bases and 5 bases, in that order; junction bases with no gene match: 5. The CDR3 spells CASSFGQGIDEQYF. In nucleotides, the CDR3 is TGTGCCAGCAGCTTTGGACAGGGGATCGACGAGCAGTACTTC.

The gene calls are TRBV7-9 and TRBJ2-7; perhaps TRBD2 as D (5 bases). Germline V gene sequence: CDR1 SEHNR, CDR2 FQNEAQ (reference sequence). Trimming cost V 0 bases and J 2 bases, with 11 bases left between them. This CDR3 spans 15 amino acids. The CDR3 DNA reads TGTGCCAGCAGCTTAGCGGGAGAACCACCCTACGAGCAGTACTTC. This encodes CASSLAGEPPYEQYF.

The genes are TRBV10-3 and TRBJ2-7; perhaps TRBD1 as D (6 bases). Germline V gene data show CDR1 as ENHRY and CDR2 as SYGVKD. This CDR3 region has 12 residues. The V and J ends lost 8 bases and 5 bases respectively, with 13 bases between them. CDR3 protein: CAIGKGDDEQYF. The CDR3 DNA follows: TGTGCCATCGGAAAGGGGGATGACGAGCAGTACTTC.

This clonotype occurred a few times. V and J are TRBV6-6 and TRBJ2-5; perhaps TRBD2 as D (6 bases). Trimming left V 8 bases short and J 4 bases short, with 14 bases between. CDR3 length: 13 amino acids. Germline V gives CDR1 MNHNY, CDR2 SVGAGI (reference sequence). The DNA of the CDR3 is TGTGCCAGCCAAGGAGGGAAGGGAGAGACCCAGTACTTC. Translation gives CASQGGKGETQYF.

This clonotype was seen repeatedly, ten times or more. The chain carries TRBV12-3 or TRBV12-4 and TRBJ2-7, with D hard to call. With 3 bases removed from V and 8 bases from J, the gap between germline ends came to 20 bases. The CDR3 consists of 15 residues. The CDR3 is CASSLYARAQAQQYF. For the CDR3, the DNA is TGTGCCAGCAGTTTGTACGCTAGGGCCCAGGCCCAGCAGTACTTC.

This clonotype was counted only a few times. The chain joins TRBV20-1 to TRBJ1-5; weak D call: TRBD1 (6 bases). CDR3 length equals 14 residues. V gave up 3 bases and J gave up 6 bases, with 15 bases separating them. The V gene's germline CDR1 is DFQATT and CDR2 SNEGSKA (reference sequence). The CDR3 sequence: CSARGRGGGQPQHF. The CDR3 nucleotides are TGCAGTGCTAGGGGTAGGGGAGGGGGTCAGCCCCAGCATTTT.

The chain links TRBV12-3 or TRBV12-4 to TRBJ2-6, with a possible D match to TRBD2 (7 bases). The CDR3 runs 16 residues. The V end was cut by 5 bases, the J end by 1 base, with 12 bases between. CDR3 nucleotides: TGTGCCAGCAGTCTAGGGGGGGCTTCTGGGGCCAACGTCCTGACTTTC. Its translation is CASSLGGASGANVLTF.

In this sample, this clonotype turned up many times. The chain joins TRBV12-3 or TRBV12-4 to TRBJ2-2; the D gene is possibly TRBD1 (6 bases). The length of the CDR3 is 13 residues. Trimming took 4 bases from V and 6 from J, leaving 9 bases between them. As DNA, the CDR3 is TGTGCCAGCAGTTCCAGGGGATCCGGGGAGCTGTTTTTT. This encodes CASSSRGSGELFF.

This clonotype appeared many times. This sequence joins TRBV9 and TRBJ2-5; TRBD2 matches at 13 bases. After removal of 4 bases from V and 5 bases from J, the junction contained 8 bases not matched to a gene. CDR1 SGDLS and CDR2 YYNGEE come from the germline V gene. This CDR3 region has 16 residues. CDR3 sequence reads: CASSPSGLAGAETQYF. The DNA of the CDR3 is TGTGCCAGCAGCCCCTCAGGACTAGCGGGGGCTGAGACCCAGTACTTC.

The J gene is TRBJ1-1, the V gene TRBV20-1; TRBD1 is a possible D gene (5 bases). Germline CDR1 reads DFQATT; CDR2 reads SNEGSKA (reference sequence). This CDR3 region has 13 residues. Trimming removed 3 bases at V and 5 bases at J, with 13 bases between. The DNA for the CDR3 is TGCAGTGCTAGCGGGGCAGGGCGGACTGAAGCTTTCTTT. Its protein product is CSASGAGRTEAFF.

This sequence joins TRBV6-2 or TRBV6-3 and TRBJ2-3; a possible D gene is TRBD2 (6 bases). The ends were cut back, 7 bases at V and 5 bases at J, with 13 bases in the middle. Germline V gene data show CDR1 as MNHEY and CDR2 as SVGEGT. This CDR3 is built from 13 residues. The CDR3 nucleotides read TGTGCCAGCACCCACTCGGGAGTAGATACGCAGTATTTT. Protein sequence: CASTHSGVDTQYF.

On this clonotype: This clone may be a read error of a much larger clone one base away. Given the absence of the conserved phenylalanine or tryptophan at the CDR3 end, a read error is likely. The chain uses TRBV4-3 and TRBJ2-2; 7 bases align to TRBD2. Germline CDR1 LGHNA, CDR2 YSLEER. After removal of 2 bases from V and 4 bases from J, the junction contained 7 bases not matched to a gene. CDR3 length equals 16 residues. The CDR3 DNA reads as TGCGCCAGCAGCCAATTACCGGGGGGTCGCACCGGGGAGCTGTTTTGT. Translating it yields CASSQLPGGRTGELFC.

The chain recombines TRBV20-1 with TRBJ2-7; unclear D gene. Germline CDR1 DFQATT, CDR2 SNEGSKA (reference sequence). The CDR3 consists of 14 residues. V lost 4 bases and J lost 2, with 15 bases in between. In DNA, the CDR3 is TGCAGTGCTAAGGTAACCGGGCCGCCCTACGAGCAGTACTTC. Amino acid sequence: CSAKVTGPPYEQYF.

This clonotype was seen only a few times. The rearrangement joins TRBV9 to TRBJ2-7, with D perhaps matching TRBD2 (5 bases). The germline V and J ends were trimmed by 0 bases and 4 bases, with 14 bases remaining between them. Germline values: CDR1 SGDLS, CDR2 YYNGEE. The CDR3 is 15 residues long. The CDR3 sequence: CASSVGDSGGYEQYF. CDR3 nucleotide sequence: TGTGCCAGCAGCGTAGGCGACTCAGGAGGATACGAGCAGTACTTC.

This clonotype came up a few times. The CDR3 sequence is CASQERVADGELFF. The CDR3 DNA is TGCGCCAGTCAGGAGCGGGTGGCTGACGGGGAGCTGTTTTTT. The J gene is TRBJ2-2, the V gene TRBV5-1, with TRBD2 as a possible D gene (6 bases). The CDR3 has 14 residues. Germline V gene sequence: CDR1 SGHRS, CDR2 YFSETQ. Trimming took 8 bases from V and 7 from J, leaving 18 bases between them.

This sequence joins TRBV3-1 and TRBJ2-7; D tentatively fits TRBD1 or TRBD2 (5 bases each). From germline, CDR1 is LGHDT and CDR2 YNNKEL (reference sequence). Trimming removed 4 bases at V and 1 base at J, with 11 bases between. The CDR3 runs to 14 residues. CDR3 protein: CASSRDLVSYEQYF. In DNA, the CDR3 is TGTGCCAGCAGCCGGGACCTGGTTTCCTACGAGCAGTACTTC.